Below are 17 T cell receptor beta chains sequenced from a single sample in a study of spatial heterogeneity in lung cancer. The time point here: blood at routine non-recurrence follow-up after resection. TCRdb itself ran the 5' RACE reads through MiXCR, one entry per CDR3 protein. The sample records nearly 95,000 distinct CDR3 sequences, 15% to 20% being singletons. This sample comprised PBMCs, obtained at follow-up. These receptors all come from a male donor with early-stage non-small cell lung cancer.

V gene TRBV30 combines with J gene TRBJ2-6; D is possibly TRBD2 (5 bases). Trimming removed 0 bases from V and 0 bases from J, with 12 bases in between. The CDR3 is 17 residues long. Germline V gives CDR1 GTSNPN, CDR2 SVGIG (reference sequence). CDR3 DNA: TGTGCCTGGAGTGTAAGGAGGCGGCCCTCTGGGGCCAACGTCCTGACTTTC. It is translated as CAWSVRRRPSGANVLTF.

This clonotype came up a few times. The chain recombines TRBV6-1 with TRBJ1-4; perhaps TRBD1 as D (5 bases). The CDR3 is made up of 15 amino acids. Germline V gives CDR1 MNHNS, CDR2 SASEGT. The V end was cut by 8 bases, the J end by 7 bases, with 20 bases between. CDR3 sequence: CASGGTSRDGEKLFF. CDR3 nucleotides: TGTGCCAGCGGGGGGACTAGTCGGGACGGTGAAAAACTGTTTTTT.

The chain recombines TRBV20-1 with TRBJ2-4; no firm D call. This CDR3 is built from 16 residues. V lost 2 bases and J 2 bases, leaving 16 bases between the germline ends. Germline CDR1 reads DFQATT; CDR2 reads SNEGSKA (reference sequence). CDR3 region: CSARQGPWVSKNIQYF. The DNA of the CDR3 is TGCAGTGCTAGACAAGGCCCTTGGGTTTCCAAAAACATTCAGTACTTC.

A few counts support this clonotype. The gene calls are TRBV7-9 and TRBJ1-2; D might be TRBD1 (5 bases). With 5 bases removed from V and 3 bases from J, the gap between germline ends came to 13 bases. Germline V gene data show CDR1 as SEHNR and CDR2 as FQNEAQ (reference sequence). The CDR3 is 14 residues long. This CDR3 reads CASSREPGDYGYTF. The CDR3 region has the DNA TGTGCCAGCAGCCGAGAACCGGGGGACTATGGCTACACCTTC.

The chain has TRBV6-5 and TRBJ1-1; D perhaps matches TRBD1 (6 bases). The germline V and J ends were trimmed by 2 bases and 0 bases, with 16 bases remaining between them. The CDR3 runs to 17 residues. Germline V gene sequence: CDR1 MNHEY, CDR2 SVGAGI. CDR3 DNA sequence: TGTGCCAGCAGTTACCGTCGGGCGGGGGGCTTGAACACTGAAGCTTTCTTT. It encodes CASSYRRAGGLNTEAFF.

This clonotype showed up just a few times. The chain uses TRBV19 and TRBJ2-1; 9 bases match TRBD1. CDR1 LNHDA and CDR2 SQIVND come from the germline V gene (reference sequence). The CDR3 is made up of 17 amino acids. Trimming took 5 bases from V and 0 from J; bases not matched to a gene: 8. The CDR3 protein is CASSFRQGGNSYNEQFF. CDR3 DNA sequence: TGTGCCAGTAGTTTTCGACAGGGGGGAAACTCCTACAATGAGCAGTTCTTC.

This chain links TRBV12-3 or TRBV12-4 with TRBJ2-7; 9 nucleotides match TRBD2. CDR3 length: 16 residues. The V segment lost 5 bases and the J segment 2 bases; nucleotides outside the gene matches: 10. CDR3 in DNA: TGTGCCAGCAGTCAGGGGGGCGGGAGGGCCACCTACGAGCAGTACTTC. It encodes CASSQGGGRATYEQYF.

A single count supports this clonotype. The CDR3: CASSPCGGRTYNEQFF. The CDR3 DNA reads as TGTGCCAGCAGCCCGTGCGGCGGGAGAACCTACAATGAGCAGTTCTTC. The rearrangement uses TRBV7-2 and TRBJ2-1; 7 bases line up with TRBD2. The CDR3 has 16 residues. The ends lost 5 bases at V and 2 bases at J; junction bases unmatched: 9. Germline V lookup: CDR1 SGHTA, CDR2 FQGNSA.

The chain links TRBV20-1 to TRBJ2-6, with D unclear. The CDR3 runs to 14 residues. Trimming removed 1 base from V and 3 bases from J, with 7 bases in between. Germline V gene sequence: CDR1 DFQATT, CDR2 SNEGSKA (reference sequence). The CDR3 region is CSARGDFGANVLTF. The CDR3 DNA is TGCAGTGCTAGAGGTGATTTTGGGGCCAACGTCCTGACTTTC.

In regard to this clonotype: Since a much larger clone is just one base distant, this may be a read error. CDR3 loop: CASGGLEYTGTQYF. The DNA of the CDR3 is TGTGCCAGCGGGGGACTAGAGTACACAGGTACGCAGTATTTT. The chain recombines TRBV12-3 or TRBV12-4 with TRBJ2-3; 8 bases map to TRBD2. The CDR3 is made up of 14 amino acids.

This clonotype was detected a few times. The chain combines TRBV30 with TRBJ2-3, with D tentatively TRBD1 or TRBD2 (6 bases each). The germline V gene encodes CDR1 GTSNPN and CDR2 SVGIG (reference sequence). Between the trimmed V and J ends, which lost 4 bases and 0 bases, there was a span of 20 bases. CDR3 length: 17 residues. The CDR3: CAWMPMRGETSTDTQYF. In DNA form, the CDR3 reads TGTGCCTGGATGCCGATGAGGGGGGAGACTAGCACAGATACGCAGTATTTT.

The chain links TRBV11-3 to TRBJ2-1, with D uncertain. Germline CDR1 SGHNT, CDR2 YENEEA. Trimming took 0 bases from V and 2 from J, leaving 11 bases between them. The CDR3 consists of 16 residues. CDR3 loop: CASSLEPETPYNEQFF. The DNA for the CDR3 is TGTGCCAGCAGCTTAGAACCAGAAACCCCCTACAATGAGCAGTTCTTC. The whole variable domain, remainder taken from reference TRBV11-3 and TRBJ2-1, is EAGVVQSPRYKIIEKKQPVAFWCNPISGHNTLYWYLQNLGQGPELLIRYENEEAVDDSQLPKDRFSAERLKGVDSTLKIQPAELGDSAVYLCASSLEPETPYNEQFFGPGTRLTVL.

The chain employs TRBV5-6 and TRBJ2-7, with D perhaps TRBD1 or TRBD2 (6 bases each). The V and J ends lost 4 bases and 0 bases respectively, with 20 bases between them. This CDR3 comprises 17 residues. CDR1 SGHDT and CDR2 YYEEEE come from the germline V gene. The DNA of the CDR3 is TGTGCCAGCAGCAACCCCCTGAGGGGGGCCCTCTCCTACGAGCAGTACTTC. Residues: CASSNPLRGALSYEQYF. Using reference TRBV5-6 and TRBJ2-7 for the parts outside the CDR3, the full variable domain is DAGVTQSPTHLIKTRGQQVTLRCSPKSGHDTVSWYQQALGQGPQFIFQYYEEEERQRGNFPDRFSGHQFPNYSSELNVNALLLGDSALYLCASSNPLRGALSYEQYFGPGTRLTVT.

This sequence joins TRBV20-1 and TRBJ2-4; TRBD2 is a possible D gene (5 bases). V lost 0 bases to trimming and J lost 3 bases, with 9 bases between them. The CDR3 spans 14 residues. CDR1 DFQATT and CDR2 SNEGSKA come from the germline V gene (reference sequence). The CDR3 is CSARDGVGKNIQYF. CDR3 DNA: TGCAGTGCTAGAGACGGGGTGGGCAAAAACATTCAGTACTTC.

CDR3 coding DNA: TGTGCCAGCAGTTTCTTTAGTGGTGAGACCCAGTACTTC. This gives the protein CASSFFSGETQYF. The chain recombines TRBV27 with TRBJ2-5; unclear D gene. Trimming took off 3 bases at V and 5 bases at J, with 10 bases between the two ends. The CDR3 covers 13 residues. Germline assignment: CDR1 MNHEY and CDR2 SMNVEV (reference sequence).

The chain is built from TRBV24-1 and TRBJ1-5, with D perhaps TRBD1 (5 bases). Germline V gene data show CDR1 as KGHDR and CDR2 as SFDVKD. This CDR3 contains 14 residues. Trimming shortened V by 4 bases and J by 11 bases, and 17 bases separated the two germline ends. The CDR3 DNA follows: TGTGCCACCAGTGACCCCGGGACGGAACGGGCCCAGCATTTT. Amino acid sequence: CATSDPGTERAQHF.

The J gene is TRBJ2-3, the V gene TRBV2, with D possibly TRBD1 on 6 matching bases. Germline CDR1 and CDR2: SNHLY and FYNNEI. The germline V and J ends were trimmed by 2 bases and 2 bases, with 8 bases remaining between them. The CDR3 loop spans 14 amino acids. This chain's CDR3 is CASSERGITDTQYF. CDR3 DNA sequence: TGTGCCAGCAGTGAAAGGGGGATCACAGATACGCAGTATTTT.